This T cell receptor beta chain was observed in a study of low-dose radiotherapy and immunotherapy resistance in tumors. This clonotype came up many times. Noted time point: after trial treatment. As for treatment: LDRT plus nivolumab, ipilimumab, low-dose cyclophosphamide and aspirin (RACIN trial). Alpha and beta chains were covered, as first-strand cDNA relied on TRAV- and TRBV-specific primers. Amplification, which lasted approximately 19 PCR cycles, used a constant-region primer and V-primer adapter to amplify TCRs. Each CDR3 protein is one row after TCRdb ran MiXCR on the reads. The sample has tens of thousands of distinct CDR3 sequences; 20% to 25% are singletons. This receptor was taken from a female donor with ovarian cancer. The source material was PBMCs, sampled after low-dose radiotherapy plus immunotherapy.

The CDR3 loop reads CASRGRDRSLYTDTQYF. The CDR3 coding sequence is TGTGCCAGCAGGGGCCGGGACAGGTCCTTATACACAGATACGCAGTATTTT. The V and J genes are TRBV6-6 and TRBJ2-3; TRBD1 agrees at 8 bases. Germline V lookup: CDR1 MNHNY, CDR2 SVGAGI (reference sequence). The ends lost 6 bases at V and 2 bases at J; junction bases unmatched: 13. The CDR3 sequence is 17 residues long.